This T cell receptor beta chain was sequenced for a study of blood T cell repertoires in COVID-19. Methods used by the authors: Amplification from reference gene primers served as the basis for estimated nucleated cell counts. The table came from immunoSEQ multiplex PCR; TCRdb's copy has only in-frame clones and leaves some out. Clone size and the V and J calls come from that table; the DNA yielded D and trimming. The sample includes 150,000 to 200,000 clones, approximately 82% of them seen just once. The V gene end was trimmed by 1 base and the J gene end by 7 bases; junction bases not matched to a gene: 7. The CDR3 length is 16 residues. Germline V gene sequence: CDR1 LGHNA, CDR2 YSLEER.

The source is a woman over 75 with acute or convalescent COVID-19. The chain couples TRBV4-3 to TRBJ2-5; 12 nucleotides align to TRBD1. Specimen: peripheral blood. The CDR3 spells CASSQGGQGARGTQYF. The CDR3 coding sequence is TGCGCCAGCAGCCAAGGGGGACAGGGGGCGCGGGGGACCCAGTACTTC.